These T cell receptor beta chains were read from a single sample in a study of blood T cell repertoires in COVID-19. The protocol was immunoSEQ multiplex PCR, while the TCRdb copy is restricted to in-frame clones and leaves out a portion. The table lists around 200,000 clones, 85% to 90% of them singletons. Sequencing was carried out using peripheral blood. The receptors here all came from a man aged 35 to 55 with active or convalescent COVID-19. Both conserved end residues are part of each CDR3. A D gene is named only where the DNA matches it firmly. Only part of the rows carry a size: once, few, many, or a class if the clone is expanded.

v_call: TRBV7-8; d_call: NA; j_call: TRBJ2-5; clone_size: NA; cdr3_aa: CASSAGIQETQYF; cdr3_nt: TGTGCCAGCAGCGCGGGGATACAAGAGACCCAGTACTTC
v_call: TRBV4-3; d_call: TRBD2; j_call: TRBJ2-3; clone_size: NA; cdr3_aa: CASSQSWDGGAATQYF; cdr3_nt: TGCGCCAGCAGCCAAAGCTGGGACGGGGGGGCCGCTACGCAGTATTTT
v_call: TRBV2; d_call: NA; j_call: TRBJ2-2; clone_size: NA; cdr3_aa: CASRGRNTGELFF; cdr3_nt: TGTGCCAGCAGGGGCAGGAACACCGGGGAGCTGTTTTTT
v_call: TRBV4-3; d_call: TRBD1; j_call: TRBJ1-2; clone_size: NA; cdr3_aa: CASSQGNRGSYGYTF; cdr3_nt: TGCGCCAGCAGCCAAGGAAACAGGGGATCCTATGGCTACACCTTC
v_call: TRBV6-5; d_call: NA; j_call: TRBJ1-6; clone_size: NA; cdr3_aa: CASRTAYNSPLHF; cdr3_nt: TGTGCCAGCCGGACAGCCTATAATTCACCCCTCCACTTT
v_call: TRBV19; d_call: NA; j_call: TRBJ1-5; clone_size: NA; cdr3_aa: CASSIGLLNQPQHF; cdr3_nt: TGTGCCAGTAGTATAGGGCTGCTCAATCAGCCCCAGCATTTT
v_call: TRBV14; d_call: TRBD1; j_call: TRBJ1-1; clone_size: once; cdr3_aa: CASSQALGRGYQAFF; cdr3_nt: TGTGCCAGCAGCCAAGCCCTCGGCAGGGGGTATCAAGCTTTCTTT
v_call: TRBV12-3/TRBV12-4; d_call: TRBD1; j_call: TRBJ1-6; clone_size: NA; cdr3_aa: CASSRQGFTLHF; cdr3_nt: TGTGCCAGCAGTCGACAGGGATTCACCCTCCACTTT
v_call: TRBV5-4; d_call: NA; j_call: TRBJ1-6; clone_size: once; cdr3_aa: CASTPNRGDSPLHF; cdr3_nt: TGTGCCAGCACCCCCAATCGGGGGGACTCACCCCTCCACTTT
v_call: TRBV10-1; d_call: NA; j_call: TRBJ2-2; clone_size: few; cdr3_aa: CASSIHSGNTGELFF; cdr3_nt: TGCGCCAGCAGTATACATAGCGGGAACACCGGGGAGCTGTTTTTT
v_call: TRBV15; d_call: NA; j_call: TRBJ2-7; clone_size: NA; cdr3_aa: CATSRGRLVMGYEQYF; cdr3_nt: TGTGCCACCAGCAGAGGCCGACTAGTAATGGGCTACGAGCAGTACTTC
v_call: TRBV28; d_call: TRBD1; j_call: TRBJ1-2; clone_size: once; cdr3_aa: CASGDRGYGYTF; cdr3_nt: TGTGCCAGCGGTGACAGGGGCTATGGCTACACCTTC
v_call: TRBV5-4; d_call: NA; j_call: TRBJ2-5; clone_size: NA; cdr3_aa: CASSLGRVETQYF; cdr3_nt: TGTGCCAGCAGCTTGGGCAGGGTAGAGACCCAGTACTTC
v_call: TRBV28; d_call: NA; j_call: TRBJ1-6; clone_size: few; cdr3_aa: CASSSADRDDSPLHF; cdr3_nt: TGTGCCAGCAGTTCTGCCGACAGAGACGATTCACCCCTCCACTTT
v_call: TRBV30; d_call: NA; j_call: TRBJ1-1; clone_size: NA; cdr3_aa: CAWSVLQVNTEAFF; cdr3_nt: TGTGCCTGGAGTGTACTCCAGGTGAACACTGAAGCTTTCTTT
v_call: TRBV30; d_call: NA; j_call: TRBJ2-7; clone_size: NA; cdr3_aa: CAWSVQGSYEQYF; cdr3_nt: TGTGCCTGGAGTGTTCAGGGCTCCTACGAGCAGTACTTC
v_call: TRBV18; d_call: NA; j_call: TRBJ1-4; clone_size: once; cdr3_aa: CASLPSEGLGELFF; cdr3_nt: TGTGCCAGCTTGCCCTCGGAGGGCCTGGGAGAACTGTTTTTT
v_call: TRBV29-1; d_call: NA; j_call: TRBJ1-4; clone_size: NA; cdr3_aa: CSVMRGLNEKLFF; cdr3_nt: TGCAGCGTTATGAGAGGCCTTAATGAAAAACTGTTTTTT
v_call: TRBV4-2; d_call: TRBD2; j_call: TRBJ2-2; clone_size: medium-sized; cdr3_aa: CASSQLAGDTGELFF; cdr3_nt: TGTGCCAGCAGCCAACTAGCGGGGGACACCGGGGAGCTGTTTTTT
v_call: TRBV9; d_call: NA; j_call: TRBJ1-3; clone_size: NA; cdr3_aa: CASSGAVTLGGNTIYF; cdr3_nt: TGTGCCAGCAGCGGGGCCGTGACCTTGGGTGGAAACACCATATATTTT
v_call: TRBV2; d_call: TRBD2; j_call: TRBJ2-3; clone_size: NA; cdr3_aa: CASSPGLAGGDTQYF; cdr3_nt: TGTGCCAGCAGCCCGGGACTAGCGGGGGGCGATACGCAGTATTTT
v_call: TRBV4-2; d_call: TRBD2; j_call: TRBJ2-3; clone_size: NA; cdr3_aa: CASSQESRDYTTDTQYF; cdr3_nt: TGTGCCAGCAGCCAAGAGTCCCGGGACTACACCACAGATACGCAGTATTTT
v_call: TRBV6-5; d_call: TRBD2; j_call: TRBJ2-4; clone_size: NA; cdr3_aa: CASTGGGAAKNIQYF; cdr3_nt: TGTGCCAGCACCGGCGGGGGGGCGGCCAAAAACATTCAGTACTTC
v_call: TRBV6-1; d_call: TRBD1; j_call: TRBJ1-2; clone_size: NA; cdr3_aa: CASSEMGQGRGYTF; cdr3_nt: TGTGCCAGCAGTGAAATGGGACAGGGGAGAGGCTACACCTTC
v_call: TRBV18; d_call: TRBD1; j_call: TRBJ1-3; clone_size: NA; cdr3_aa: CASSTQPPGQGNTIYF; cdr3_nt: TGTGCCAGCTCAACGCAGCCTCCGGGACAGGGAAACACCATATATTTT
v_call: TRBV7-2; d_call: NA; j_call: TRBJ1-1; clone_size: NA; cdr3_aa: CASSLGPGDTEAFF; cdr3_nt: TGTGCCAGCAGCTTAGGCCCGGGGGACACTGAAGCTTTCTTT
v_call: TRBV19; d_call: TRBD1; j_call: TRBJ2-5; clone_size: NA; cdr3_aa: CASTLVYGTGVGTQYF; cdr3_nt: TGTGCCAGTACCTTAGTATACGGGACAGGGGTCGGGACCCAGTACTTC
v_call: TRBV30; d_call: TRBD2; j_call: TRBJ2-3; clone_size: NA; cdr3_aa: CAWKRGPGADTQYF; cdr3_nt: TGTGCCTGGAAGCGGGGGCCGGGGGCAGATACGCAGTATTTT
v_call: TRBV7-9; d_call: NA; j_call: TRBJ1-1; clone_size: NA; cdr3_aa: CASSSGDITGLNTEAFF; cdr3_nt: TGTGCCAGCAGCTCTGGGGATATAACAGGGCTGAACACTGAAGCTTTCTTT
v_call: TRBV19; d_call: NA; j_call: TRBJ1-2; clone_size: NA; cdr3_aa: CASSEFSGYTF; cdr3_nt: TGTGCCAGTAGTGAGTTCTCTGGCTACACCTTC
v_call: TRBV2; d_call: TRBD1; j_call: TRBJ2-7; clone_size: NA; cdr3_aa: CASSRQGFGTYEQYF; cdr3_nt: TGTGCCAGCAGTAGACAGGGTTTTGGGACCTACGAGCAGTACTTC